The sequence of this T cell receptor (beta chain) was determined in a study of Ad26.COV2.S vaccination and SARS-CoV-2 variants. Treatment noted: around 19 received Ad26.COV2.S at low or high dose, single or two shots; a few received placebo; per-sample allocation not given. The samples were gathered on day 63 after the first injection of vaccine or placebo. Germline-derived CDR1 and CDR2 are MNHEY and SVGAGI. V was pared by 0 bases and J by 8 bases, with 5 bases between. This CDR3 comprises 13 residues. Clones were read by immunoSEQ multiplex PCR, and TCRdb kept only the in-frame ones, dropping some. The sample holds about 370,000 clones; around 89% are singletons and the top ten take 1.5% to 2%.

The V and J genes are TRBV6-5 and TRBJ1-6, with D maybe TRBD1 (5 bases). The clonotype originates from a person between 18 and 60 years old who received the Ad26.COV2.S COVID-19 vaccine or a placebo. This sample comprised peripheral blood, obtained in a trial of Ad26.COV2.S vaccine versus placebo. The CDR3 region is CASSYSRDSPLHF. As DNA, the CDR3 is TGTGCCAGCAGTTACTCCAGGGATTCACCCCTCCACTTT.